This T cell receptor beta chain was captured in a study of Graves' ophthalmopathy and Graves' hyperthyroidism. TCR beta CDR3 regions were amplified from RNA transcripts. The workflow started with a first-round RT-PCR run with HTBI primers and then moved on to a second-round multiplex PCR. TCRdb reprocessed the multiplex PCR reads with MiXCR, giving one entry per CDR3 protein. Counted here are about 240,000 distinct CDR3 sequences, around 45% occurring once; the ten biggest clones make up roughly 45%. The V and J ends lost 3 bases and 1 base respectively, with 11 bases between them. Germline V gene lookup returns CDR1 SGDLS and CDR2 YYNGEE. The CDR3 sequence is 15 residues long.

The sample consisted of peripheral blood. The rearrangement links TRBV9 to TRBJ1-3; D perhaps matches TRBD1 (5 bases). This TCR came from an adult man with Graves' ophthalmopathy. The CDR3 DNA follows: TGTGCCAGCAGCGATTGGGGGGGGTCTGGAAACACCATATATTTT. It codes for CASSDWGGSGNTIYF.